This T cell receptor beta chain was sequenced in a study of T cell changes during pregnancy in multiple sclerosis. Clones were sequenced by immunoSEQ multiplex PCR, and TCRdb holds only the in-frame ones, with some missing. The sample carries approximately 60,000 clones, roughly 94% recorded once. V lost 3 bases, J lost 6 bases, and 8 bases stayed unmatched. The CDR3 contains 14 residues. Germline V gene lookup returns CDR1 SQVTM and CDR2 ANQGSEA. The sequenced sample was CD4+ T cells from peripheral blood mononuclear cells, obtained in the second trimester of pregnancy. This clonotype originated in a female donor with multiple sclerosis, enrolled in a pregnancy study. The rearrangement links TRBV29-1 to TRBJ2-1, with TRBD2 identical over 7 bases. The CDR3 DNA is TGCAGCGTTGAGCTGGCTAGCGGTTTCAATGAGCAGTTCTTC. It specifies CSVELASGFNEQFF.